The rows below give T cell receptor beta chains drawn from one sample of a study of cytomegalovirus exposure and HLA in healthy donors. Assay used: immunoSEQ multiplex PCR; TCRdb lists only in-frame clones, some missing. The table shows about 200,000 clones, with 80% to 90% occurring only once. Source material: PBMCs. These receptors all come from a man aged 25-40 years in good health and CMV-seronegative. Both conserved end residues are part of each CDR3. The order of the fields is D gene, V gene, clone size, J gene, CDR3 DNA, CDR3 protein. A D gene is named only where the DNA matches it firmly. Size tells how often a clone was seen (once, few, many) or the class of an expanded clone, and some rows leave it out.

D: .; V: TRBV28; size: .; J: TRBJ1-6; DNA: TGTGCCAGCAGCCCTCCTCTAGGCGGTACCTATAATTCACCCCTCCACTTT; CDR3: CASSPPLGGTYNSPLHF
D: TRBD1; V: TRBV7-2; size: once; J: TRBJ2-1; DNA: TGTGCCAGCAGCTCCCGGGACAGGGGTAGTTCGCAGTTCTTC; CDR3: CASSSRDRGSSQFF
D: TRBD1; V: TRBV9; size: .; J: TRBJ1-2; DNA: TGTGCCAGCAGCGTAGCTGAGGGGGCAAACTATGGCTACACCTTC; CDR3: CASSVAEGANYGYTF
D: .; V: TRBV15; size: .; J: TRBJ1-1; DNA: TGTGCCACCAGCAGTTACAGGGTGACGGGCACTGAAGCTTTCTTT; CDR3: CATSSYRVTGTEAFF
D: .; V: TRBV2; size: .; J: TRBJ1-5; DNA: TGTGCCAGCAGTGATGGGTCAGGGGTGATGCCCCAGCATTTT; CDR3: CASSDGSGVMPQHF
D: TRBD1; V: TRBV6-5; size: .; J: TRBJ1-4; DNA: TGTGCCAGCAGTTACTCGGACAGGGAGGTCGAAAAACTGTTTTTT; CDR3: CASSYSDREVEKLFF
D: .; V: TRBV28; size: .; J: TRBJ2-1; DNA: TGTGCCAGCAGTCCCCCCCGGGGGAGCTCCTACAATGAGCAGTTCTTC; CDR3: CASSPPRGSSYNEQFF
D: TRBD1; V: TRBV7-9; size: .; J: TRBJ2-7; DNA: TGTGCCAGCAGACGGACAGGGGCGTCCAGCGAGCAGTACTTC; CDR3: CASRRTGASSEQYF
D: TRBD2; V: TRBV7-6; size: .; J: TRBJ2-3; DNA: TGTGCCAGCAGCCAACTAGCGGGGGTCCGGACAGATACGCAGTATTTT; CDR3: CASSQLAGVRTDTQYF
D: TRBD1; V: TRBV19; size: .; J: TRBJ2-7; DNA: TGTGCCAGTAGCGGGGACAGGTGGGCCTACGAGCAGTACTTC; CDR3: CASSGDRWAYEQYF
D: TRBD1; V: TRBV4-3; size: few; J: TRBJ1-4; DNA: TGCGCCAGCAGCCAGGGGGACAGGGTTGGAGAAAAACTGTTTTTT; CDR3: CASSQGDRVGEKLFF
D: TRBD1; V: TRBV4-3; size: .; J: TRBJ1-2; DNA: TGCGCCAGCAGCCTTGGAGGACAGGGGAAGGGGGTGTCTTTGTATGGCTACACCTTC; CDR3: CASSLGGQGKGVSLYGYTF
D: TRBD1; V: TRBV28; size: few; J: TRBJ1-2; DNA: TGTGCCAGCAGTTCCCCGGGACAGGGATGGACGGGCTACACCTTC; CDR3: CASSSPGQGWTGYTF
D: .; V: TRBV7-9; size: .; J: TRBJ2-5; DNA: TGTGCCAGCAGCTTAAGGGGCTCAGAGACCCAGTACTTC; CDR3: CASSLRGSETQYF
D: TRBD1; V: TRBV25-1; size: .; J: TRBJ1-6; DNA: TGTGCCAGCATCGGACAGGGGTTGTCACCCCTCCACTTT; CDR3: CASIGQGLSPLHF
D: .; V: TRBV28; size: .; J: TRBJ2-7; DNA: TGTGCCAGCAGTTTAGTCGGGGACTACGAGCAGTACTTC; CDR3: CASSLVGDYEQYF
D: .; V: TRBV2; size: .; J: TRBJ2-5; DNA: TGTGCCAGCAGTGAAGCGCTTCTCCAGGGAGAGACCCAGTACTTC; CDR3: CASSEALLQGETQYF
D: .; V: TRBV6-1; size: .; J: TRBJ1-2; DNA: TGTGCCAGCAGTGACGGGACAATGGGTTCTCCCTATGGCTACACCTTC; CDR3: CASSDGTMGSPYGYTF
D: TRBD2; V: TRBV9; size: .; J: TRBJ2-5; DNA: TGTGCCAGCAGCGTAGACCTCGGACTAGCGGAGACCCAGTACTTC; CDR3: CASSVDLGLAETQYF
D: TRBD1; V: TRBV29-1; size: once; J: TRBJ1-2; DNA: TGCAGCGTTACCGGGACAGGGGGCCAGGGCTACACCTTC; CDR3: CSVTGTGGQGYTF
D: .; V: TRBV19; size: .; J: TRBJ1-2; DNA: TGTGCCAGTAGTTCCCGGGGGTCGTTCTATGGCTACACCTTC; CDR3: CASSSRGSFYGYTF
D: TRBD1; V: TRBV2; size: .; J: TRBJ2-7; DNA: TGTGCCAGCAGCCGGGACAGGGTCTACGAGCAGTACTTC; CDR3: CASSRDRVYEQYF
D: TRBD1; V: TRBV28; size: .; J: TRBJ2-1; DNA: TGTGCCAGCAGGCTGACAGGGTATGAGCAGTTCTTC; CDR3: CASRLTGYEQFF
D: TRBD2; V: TRBV5-1; size: .; J: TRBJ2-3; DNA: TGCGCCAGCAGACAGCTAGGCGGGGGGACAGATACGCAGTATTTT; CDR3: CASRQLGGGTDTQYF
D: TRBD1; V: TRBV19; size: .; J: TRBJ2-5; DNA: TGTGCCAGTAGTTTGACAGGGGGGGAGACCCAGTACTTC; CDR3: CASSLTGGETQYF
D: .; V: TRBV6-5; size: .; J: TRBJ1-2; DNA: TGTGCCAGCCTGCCCTTTCTAGAAGGGGTATGGGGCTACACCTTC; CDR3: CASLPFLEGVWGYTF
D: TRBD1; V: TRBV9; size: .; J: TRBJ1-1; DNA: TGTGCCAGCAGCGGACGGACAGGGGGCCCCGAAGACGAAGCTTTCTTT; CDR3: CASSGRTGGPEDEAFF
D: .; V: TRBV19; size: once; J: TRBJ1-2; DNA: TGTGCCAGTAGTACACTAAACTATGGCTACACCTTC; CDR3: CASSTLNYGYTF
D: .; V: TRBV5-8; size: .; J: TRBJ2-1; DNA: TGTGCCAGCAGCTTGGGGCCTAGTCTAAACAATGAGCAGTTCTTC; CDR3: CASSLGPSLNNEQFF
D: TRBD1; V: TRBV5-4; size: .; J: TRBJ2-2; DNA: TGTGCCAGCAGCGTCGGACAGGGGGCAAGGAACGGGGAGCTGTTTTTT; CDR3: CASSVGQGARNGELFF
D: TRBD1; V: TRBV19; size: .; J: TRBJ2-2; DNA: TGTGCCAGTAGCCAGGGGGCGCCCACCGGGGAGCTGTTTTTT; CDR3: CASSQGAPTGELFF